The rows below give T cell receptor beta chains drawn from one sample of a study of T cell responses to AZD1222 COVID-19 vaccine. Profiling relied on immunoSEQ multiplex PCR, and the TCRdb table lists in-frame clones only, not all of them. In the table there are some 130,000 clones, nearly 95% of which are singletons. This specimen was peripheral blood, taken on day 0 of AZD1222 vaccination. These receptor sequences come from an adult in good health. Both conserved end residues are part of each CDR3. The order of the fields is J gene, D gene, V gene, clone size, CDR3 protein, CDR3 DNA. The D gene is left open where the match is weak. Rows may omit the clone size; those that give it use once, few, many or a size class.

TRBJ1-5,.,TRBV15,.,CATSTRGGNQPQHF,TGTGCCACCAGCACGAGGGGTGGGAATCAGCCCCAGCATTTT
TRBJ1-2,.,TRBV12-3/TRBV12-4,.,CASSSSNRRGYTF,TGTGCCAGCAGTTCCTCGAACCGGCGAGGCTACACCTTC
TRBJ2-3,.,TRBV20-1,.,CSASLVLGGQDGTQYF,TGCAGTGCTAGTCTCGTTTTGGGCGGGCAAGACGGTACGCAGTATTTT
TRBJ2-7,.,TRBV7-8,.,CASSPPSAPYEQYF,TGTGCCAGCAGCCCGCCCTCAGCTCCCTACGAGCAGTACTTC
TRBJ1-5,.,TRBV2,.,CASSESTSNQPQHF,TGTGCCAGCAGTGAGTCCACGAGCAATCAGCCCCAGCATTTT
TRBJ2-3,.,TRBV5-8,.,CASSLRGAPTDTQYF,TGTGCCAGCAGCTTACGGGGGGCCCCCACAGATACGCAGTATTTT
TRBJ1-1,.,TRBV5-1,.,CASSYQGNTEAFF,TGCGCCAGCAGCTACCAGGGGAACACTGAAGCTTTCTTT
TRBJ2-3,.,TRBV2,.,CASLREDTQYF,TGTGCCTCCCTTAGGGAAGATACGCAGTATTTT
TRBJ2-7,.,TRBV11-2,.,CASSLYPQAGVPYEQYF,TGTGCCAGCAGCTTATACCCTCAAGCAGGGGTTCCCTACGAGCAGTACTTC
TRBJ1-2,.,TRBV2,.,CASRGGTGQGYGYTF,TGTGCCAGCAGGGGGGGCACGGGGCAGGGCTATGGCTACACCTTC
TRBJ2-1,.,TRBV2,.,CASSKGMDEQFF,TGTGCCAGCAGTAAGGGAATGGATGAGCAGTTCTTC
TRBJ2-7,.,TRBV5-1,.,CASSLGPLYEQYF,TGCGCCAGCAGCCTCGGGCCTTTATACGAGCAGTACTTC
TRBJ2-7,.,TRBV7-9,.,CASSPRGLYEQYF,TGTGCCAGCAGCCCCCGAGGCCTCTACGAGCAGTACTTC
TRBJ1-2,.,TRBV6-5,.,CASSYPDDYGYTF,TGTGCCAGCAGTTATCCGGACGACTATGGCTACACCTTC
TRBJ1-4,.,TRBV9,.,CASSVGGGDYGEKLFF,TGTGCCAGCAGCGTAGGGGGAGGGGATTACGGTGAAAAACTGTTTTTT
TRBJ1-2,.,TRBV15,.,CATSPGGGWYGYTF,TGTGCCACCAGCCCCGGGGGCGGGTGGTATGGCTACACCTTC
TRBJ2-4,.,TRBV19,once,CASTRGAENIQYF,TGTGCCAGCACCAGGGGCGCCGAAAACATTCAGTACTTC
TRBJ2-1,TRBD2,TRBV2,.,CASSGLTSGEESSYNEQFF,TGTGCCAGCAGTGGATTGACTAGCGGAGAGGAAAGCTCCTACAATGAGCAGTTCTTC
TRBJ1-2,.,TRBV6-5,.,CASSYSTGDGYTF,TGTGCCAGCAGTTACTCTACGGGGGATGGCTACACCTTC
TRBJ2-7,TRBD1,TRBV5-5,.,CASSLVPGTGDYEQYF,TGTGCCAGCAGCTTGGTCCCCGGGACAGGGGACTACGAGCAGTACTTC
TRBJ2-7,.,TRBV5-1,.,CASRWRDTDYEQYF,TGCGCCAGCAGATGGCGGGACACTGACTACGAGCAGTACTTC
TRBJ1-4,.,TRBV5-4,.,CASSSQGSNEKLFF,TGTGCCAGCAGCTCGCAGGGTTCTAATGAAAAACTGTTTTTT
TRBJ1-2,.,TRBV15,.,CATSRDWRNYGYTF,TGTGCCACCAGCAGAGATTGGCGGAACTATGGCTACACCTTC
TRBJ1-3,TRBD1,TRBV5-6,.,CASSIGQGANTIYF,TGTGCCAGCAGCATTGGACAGGGGGCGAACACCATATATTTT
TRBJ1-6,.,TRBV7-2,.,CASSWKGGNSPLHF,TGTGCCAGCAGCTGGAAGGGGGGTAATTCACCCCTCCACTTT
TRBJ2-1,.,TRBV7-9,.,CASSLALGVRSYNEQFF,TGTGCCAGCAGCTTAGCCCTCGGTGTTCGCTCCTACAATGAGCAGTTCTTC
TRBJ1-4,.,TRBV7-9,.,CASSFDRFNEKLFF,TGTGCCAGCAGTTTTGACAGGTTTAATGAAAAACTGTTTTTT